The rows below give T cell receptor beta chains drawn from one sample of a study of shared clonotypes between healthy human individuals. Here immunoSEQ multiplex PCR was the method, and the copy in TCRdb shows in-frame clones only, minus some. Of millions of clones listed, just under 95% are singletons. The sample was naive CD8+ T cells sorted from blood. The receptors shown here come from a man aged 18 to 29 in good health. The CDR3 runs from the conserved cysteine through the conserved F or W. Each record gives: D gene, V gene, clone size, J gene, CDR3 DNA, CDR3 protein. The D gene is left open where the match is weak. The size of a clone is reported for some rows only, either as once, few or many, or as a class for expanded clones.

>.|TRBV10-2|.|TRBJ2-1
TGCGCCAGCAGTTTATCCCTTATCAATGAGCAGTTCTTC
CASSLSLINEQFF
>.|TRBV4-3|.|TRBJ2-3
TGCGCCAGCAGCCAAGAACTCGGTAGCGAGACAGATACGCAGTATTTT
CASSQELGSETDTQYF
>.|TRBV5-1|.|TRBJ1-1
TGCGCCAGCAGCTTGGGTGGCATGAACACTGAAGCTTTCTTT
CASSLGGMNTEAFF
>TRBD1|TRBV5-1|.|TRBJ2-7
TGCGCCAGCAGCATAACAGGGGTGTACGAGCAGTACTTC
CASSITGVYEQYF
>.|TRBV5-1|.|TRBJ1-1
TGCGCCAGCAGCGCTACAGTGAACACTGAAGCTTTCTTT
CASSATVNTEAFF
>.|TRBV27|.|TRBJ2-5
TGTGCCAGCACCCTGCTAGGCCTCGAGACCCAGTACTTC
CASTLLGLETQYF
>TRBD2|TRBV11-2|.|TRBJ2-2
TGTGCCAGCACTATACTAGCGGGAGGGGCGAACACCGGGGAGCTGTTTTTT
CASTILAGGANTGELFF
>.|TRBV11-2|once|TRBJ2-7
TGTGCCAGCAGCCTAAATAACGAGCAGTACTTC
CASSLNNEQYF
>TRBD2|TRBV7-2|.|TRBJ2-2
TGTGCCAGCAGCTTTTCTCCGCGGGGGGCGAATACCGGGGAGCTGTTTTTT
CASSFSPRGANTGELFF
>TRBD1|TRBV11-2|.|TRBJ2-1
TGTGCCAGCAGTCATCCGGGACAGGGATATGAGCAGTTCTTC
CASSHPGQGYEQFF
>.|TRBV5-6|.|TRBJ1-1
TGTGCCAGCAGCTTGGGCGCAGGAGAAGCTTTCTTT
CASSLGAGEAFF
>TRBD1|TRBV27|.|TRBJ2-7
TGTGCCAGCAGCCCGGTGGGGGCAGGGGGCACGTACGAGCAGTACTTC
CASSPVGAGGTYEQYF
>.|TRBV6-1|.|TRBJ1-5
TGTGCCAGCAGCTGGACGGGTAGCAATCAGCCCCAGCATTTT
CASSWTGSNQPQHF
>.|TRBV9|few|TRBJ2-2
TGTGCCAGCAGCGTCGGGACGGCGTCGAACACCGGGGAGCTGTTTTTT
CASSVGTASNTGELFF
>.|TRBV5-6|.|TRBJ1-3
TGTGCCAGCAGCTTACAACCTGGAAACACCATATATTTT
CASSLQPGNTIYF
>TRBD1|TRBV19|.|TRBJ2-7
TGTGCCAGTAGTTCGAGGACAGGGAACGAGCAGTACTTC
CASSSRTGNEQYF